This record looks at one TCR beta chain sequence and its context. Then a second PCR, running roughly 7 to 11 cycles, was carried out with a sample-barcoded 5' primer and a J-beta primer mix. Every molecule of cDNA carried a tag from a template-switch adaptor with 12 random nucleotides. MiXCR, applied by TCRdb to the 5' RACE reads, yields one record per CDR3 protein. The sample includes fewer than 1.5 million distinct CDR3 sequences, 42% of them seen just once. This sample is drawn from a study of blood T cells in healthy people across ages. Total RNA extraction produced at least 5.5 micrograms (per sample) for the study. Trimming cost V 1 base and J 10 bases; bases outside gene matches: 4. From germline, CDR1 is KGHSH and CDR2 LQKENI. The CDR3 consists of 16 residues.

The V and J genes are TRBV18 and TRBJ2-1; TRBD2 matches at 16 bases. This TCR came from a woman between 18 and 29 years old in good health. Sequencing was done on a sample of blood. The CDR3 coding sequence is TGTGCCAGCTCACCACAAGGGACTAGCGGGAGGGAGGAGCAGTTCTTC. This sequence encodes CASSPQGTSGREEQFF.